What follows describes a single T cell receptor beta chain. The target antigen is unknown. This sample was taken from a study of T cells after yellow fever vaccination. The overall study: Researchers used SMART-Seq v4 Ultra Low Input to prepare fractions that had low cell numbers.

As TCR cDNA was made by 5'RACE template switching, a universal primer site and UMIs were added. TCRdb independently ran MiXCR on the 5' RACE reads; one entry per CDR3 protein. The sample has some 600,000 distinct CDR3 sequences, over 9% seen once. Findings and caveats of the study: A weaker secondary response peaked on day 5, the primary on day 15.

Germline CDR1 reads SEHNR; CDR2 reads FQNEAQ (reference sequence). Trimming took off 5 bases at V and 1 base at J, with 11 bases between the two ends. The CDR3 totals 14 residues. The TCR was taken from a man aged 25-45 years who received the YFV17D yellow fever vaccine. The sample here was PBMCs, taken on the day of the yellow fever booster vaccination. The genes are TRBV7-9 and TRBJ2-5; the D is unclear. Here the CDR3 DNA reads TGTGCCAGCAGCCCTCGGGCGGCCCAAGAGACCCAGTACTTC. Its translation is CASSPRAAQETQYF.